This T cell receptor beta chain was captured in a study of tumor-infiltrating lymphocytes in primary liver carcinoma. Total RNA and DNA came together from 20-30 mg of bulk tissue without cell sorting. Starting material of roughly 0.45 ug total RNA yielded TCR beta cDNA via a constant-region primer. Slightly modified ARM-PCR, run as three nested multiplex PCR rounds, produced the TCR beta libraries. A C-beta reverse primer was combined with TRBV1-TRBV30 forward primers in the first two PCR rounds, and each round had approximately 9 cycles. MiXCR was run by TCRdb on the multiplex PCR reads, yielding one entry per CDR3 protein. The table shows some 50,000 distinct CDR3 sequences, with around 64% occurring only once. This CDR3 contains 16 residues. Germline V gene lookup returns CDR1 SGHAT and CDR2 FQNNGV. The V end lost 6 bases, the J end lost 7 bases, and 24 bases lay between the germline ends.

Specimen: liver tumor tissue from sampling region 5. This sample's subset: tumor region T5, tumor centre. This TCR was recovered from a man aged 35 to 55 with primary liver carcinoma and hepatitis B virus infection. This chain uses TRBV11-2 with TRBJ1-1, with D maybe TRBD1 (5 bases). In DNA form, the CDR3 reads TGTGCCAGCAGTCCTCTTTGGGCAGCGGGGGTTGATGAAGCTTTCTTT. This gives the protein CASSPLWAAGVDEAFF.